The 2 T cell receptor beta chains listed next were all sequenced from one sample in a study of early T cells in non-severe SARS-CoV-2 infection. In TCRdb, the 5' RACE reads were re-called with MiXCR into one record per CDR3 protein. The profile covers 85,000 to 100,000 distinct CDR3 sequences, with approximately 10% appearing a single time and roughly 5% taken by the ten largest. Sequencing used whole blood, obtained at baseline. The receptors were sampled from an adult who was a healthcare worker with PCR-confirmed SARS-CoV-2 infection or an uninfected control (not recorded which).

This clonotype was observed a handful of times. This chain uses TRBV11-1 with TRBJ2-1; either TRBD1 or TRBD2 may fit D (5 bases each). The CDR3 extends over 15 amino acids. In germline, CDR1 is SGHAT, CDR2 FQDESV (reference sequence). V gave up 5 bases and J gave up 0 bases, with 11 bases separating them. The DNA of the CDR3 is TGTGCCAGCAGCCACAGCGGACACTCCTACAATGAGCAGTTCTTC. It specifies CASSHSGHSYNEQFF.

There are a few counts of this clonotype. The V and J genes are TRBV6-2 or TRBV6-3 and TRBJ1-5; tentatively, D is TRBD1 (6 bases). The CDR3 covers 16 residues. Trimming stripped 0 bases from V and 6 bases from J, with 15 bases between. Germline-derived CDR1 and CDR2 are MNHEY and SVGEGT. The CDR3, as DNA: TGTGCCAGCAGTTACTCGGGGGGGGCCATAGGTCAGCCCCAGCATTTT. Amino acids: CASSYSGGAIGQPQHF.